Below, one TCR beta chain is given with its context. Generated by immunoSEQ multiplex PCR, the TCRdb table keeps only in-frame clones and is missing some. This sample has around 19,000 clones, with 88% found just once. CDR1 is SGHRS and CDR2 is YFSETQ in the germline V gene. CDR3 length: 16 residues. V gave up 1 base and J gave up 4 bases; unmatched junction bases: 6. This sample was included in a study of T cell changes during pregnancy in multiple sclerosis. The chain recombines TRBV5-1 with TRBJ2-3; 10 bases fit TRBD2. Sequenced material: CD8+ T cells from peripheral blood mononuclear cells, taken in the third trimester of pregnancy. This clonotype originated in a female donor in good health, enrolled as a control in a pregnancy study. The CDR3 region is CASSLLAGVIADTQYF. For the CDR3, the DNA is TGCGCCAGCAGCTTGCTAGCGGGAGTGATCGCAGATACGCAGTATTTT.